These T cell receptor beta chains were read from a single sample in a study of T cells after yellow fever vaccination. TCRdb reanalysed the 5' RACE reads using MiXCR and keeps one entry per CDR3 protein. The sample lists approximately 250,000 distinct CDR3 sequences; about 5.2% were seen once. Sequencing used CD4+ T cells sorted from PBMCs, obtained on the day of the yellow fever booster vaccination. These receptors all stem from a man aged 18 to 30 who received the YFV17D yellow fever vaccine. Both conserved end residues are part of each CDR3. The order of the fields is D gene, J gene, clone size, V gene, CDR3 DNA, CDR3 protein. The D gene is left open where the match is weak. For some rows the clone size is stated as once, few or many, or as a class when expanded; others skip it.

d_call: TRBD1; j_call: TRBJ1-3; clone_size: few; v_call: TRBV11-2; cdr3_nt: TGTGCCAGCAGCTTGGACAGGGTCTCTGGAAACACCATATATTTT; cdr3_aa: CASSLDRVSGNTIYF
d_call: .; j_call: TRBJ2-7; clone_size: many; v_call: TRBV7-2; cdr3_nt: TGTGCCAGCAGCCGCACTGGGCTCTACGAGCAGTACTTC; cdr3_aa: CASSRTGLYEQYF
d_call: .; j_call: TRBJ2-2; clone_size: few; v_call: TRBV2; cdr3_nt: TGTGCCAGCAGTGCACCGGGACCCGTGAACACCGGGGAGCTGTTTTTT; cdr3_aa: CASSAPGPVNTGELFF
d_call: .; j_call: TRBJ2-1; clone_size: .; v_call: TRBV20-1; cdr3_nt: TGCAGCTGGAACGGGGGCTTTGCCTACAATGAGCAGTTCTTC; cdr3_aa: CSWNGGFAYNEQFF
d_call: .; j_call: TRBJ2-1; clone_size: many; v_call: TRBV7-9; cdr3_nt: TGTGCCAGCAGTGTGGGGTTTTTGGTCGAGCAGTTCTTC; cdr3_aa: CASSVGFLVEQFF
d_call: .; j_call: TRBJ1-1; clone_size: many; v_call: TRBV18; cdr3_nt: TGTGCCAGCTCACCCAGGACAGCCTCTTGGGGCACTGAAGCTTTCTTT; cdr3_aa: CASSPRTASWGTEAFF
d_call: TRBD2; j_call: TRBJ2-2; clone_size: few; v_call: TRBV20-1; cdr3_nt: TGCAGTGCAAAGCGGGGGGTGGACACCGGGGAGCTGTTTTTT; cdr3_aa: CSAKRGVDTGELFF
d_call: TRBD1; j_call: TRBJ1-1; clone_size: many; v_call: TRBV27; cdr3_nt: TGTGCCAGCAGTACCGGACAGGGTGAAGCTTTCTTT; cdr3_aa: CASSTGQGEAFF
d_call: TRBD1; j_call: TRBJ1-3; clone_size: few; v_call: TRBV9; cdr3_nt: TGTGCCAGCAGCCCGCAAGGGGGCTCCGGAAACACCATATATTTT; cdr3_aa: CASSPQGGSGNTIYF
d_call: TRBD1; j_call: TRBJ2-5; clone_size: many; v_call: TRBV9; cdr3_nt: TGTGCCAGCAGCTACCGGACAGGGGAGACCCAGTACTTC; cdr3_aa: CASSYRTGETQYF
d_call: .; j_call: TRBJ1-3; clone_size: .; v_call: TRBV15; cdr3_nt: TGTGCCACCAGCAGATATCAATGGGTGGGCTCTGGAAACACCATATATTTT; cdr3_aa: CATSRYQWVGSGNTIYF
d_call: .; j_call: TRBJ2-2; clone_size: many; v_call: TRBV3-1; cdr3_nt: TGTGCCAGCAGCCAAGGGACTTTCGGGGAGCTGTTTTTT; cdr3_aa: CASSQGTFGELFF
d_call: .; j_call: TRBJ2-2; clone_size: .; v_call: TRBV9; cdr3_nt: TGTGCCAGCAGCGGTATCGTGGCTAGCTCGGTCACCGGGGAGCTGTTTTTT; cdr3_aa: CASSGIVASSVTGELFF
d_call: TRBD2; j_call: TRBJ2-7; clone_size: many; v_call: TRBV4-2; cdr3_nt: TGTGCCAGCAGCCAAGAGACTAGCGCCAGCTCCTACGAGCAGTACTTC; cdr3_aa: CASSQETSASSYEQYF
d_call: .; j_call: TRBJ1-1; clone_size: .; v_call: TRBV7-9; cdr3_nt: TGTGCCAGCAGCCAAGGACGGGGGAACACTGAAGCTTTCTTT; cdr3_aa: CASSQGRGNTEAFF
d_call: .; j_call: TRBJ1-1; clone_size: many; v_call: TRBV7-6; cdr3_nt: TGTGCCAGCAGCTTAATGGGGAACACTGAAGCTTTCTTT; cdr3_aa: CASSLMGNTEAFF
d_call: .; j_call: TRBJ2-2; clone_size: .; v_call: TRBV12-5; cdr3_nt: TGTGCTAGTGGTTTGATAGAGTCCGGGGAGCTGTTTTTT; cdr3_aa: CASGLIESGELFF
d_call: .; j_call: TRBJ2-4; clone_size: many; v_call: TRBV18; cdr3_nt: TGTGCCAGCTCACCAGGCAGTCCTGGGAACATTCAGTACTTC; cdr3_aa: CASSPGSPGNIQYF
d_call: TRBD2; j_call: TRBJ2-1; clone_size: many; v_call: TRBV12-3/TRBV12-4; cdr3_nt: TGTGCCAGCAGTCAACGGGAGGGGGGGCGAGGTGAGCAGTTCTTC; cdr3_aa: CASSQREGGRGEQFF
d_call: .; j_call: TRBJ2-3; clone_size: many; v_call: TRBV4-3; cdr3_nt: TGCGCCAGCAGCCAAGAACCCCAGGACACAGATACGCAGTATTTT; cdr3_aa: CASSQEPQDTDTQYF
d_call: .; j_call: TRBJ2-2; clone_size: .; v_call: TRBV4-1; cdr3_nt: TGCGCCAGCAGCCAAGAGCCCGCCCGGGTCGGGGAGCTGTTTTTT; cdr3_aa: CASSQEPARVGELFF
d_call: .; j_call: TRBJ1-6; clone_size: once; v_call: TRBV7-2; cdr3_nt: TGTGCCAGCAGCCCGGACAGAGTATATAATTCACCCCTCCACTTT; cdr3_aa: CASSPDRVYNSPLHF
d_call: .; j_call: TRBJ1-1; clone_size: few; v_call: TRBV15; cdr3_nt: TGTGCCACCAGCAGACCGAATACCTTGGGTGCTTTCTTT; cdr3_aa: CATSRPNTLGAFF
d_call: .; j_call: TRBJ2-2; clone_size: .; v_call: TRBV7-3; cdr3_nt: TGTGCCAGCAGCCCCCAGACAGTCACCGGGGAGCTGTTTTTT; cdr3_aa: CASSPQTVTGELFF
d_call: .; j_call: TRBJ1-1; clone_size: .; v_call: TRBV7-8; cdr3_nt: TGTGCCAGCAGCTCGGGCCCCGGACGGACAAGCAGTGAAGCTTTCTTT; cdr3_aa: CASSSGPGRTSSEAFF
d_call: .; j_call: TRBJ1-2; clone_size: few; v_call: TRBV7-2; cdr3_nt: TGTGCCAGCAGCTTCCGGACAGTTAGCTATGGCTACACCTTC; cdr3_aa: CASSFRTVSYGYTF
d_call: TRBD1; j_call: TRBJ1-5; clone_size: .; v_call: TRBV20-1; cdr3_nt: TGCAGTGCCAGCATGACAGGGGGCGGCAATCAGCCCCAGCATTTT; cdr3_aa: CSASMTGGGNQPQHF
d_call: .; j_call: TRBJ2-7; clone_size: .; v_call: TRBV11-2; cdr3_nt: TGTGCCAGCAGACCCGAATTCTACGAGCAGTACTTC; cdr3_aa: CASRPEFYEQYF
d_call: .; j_call: TRBJ2-7; clone_size: few; v_call: TRBV3-1; cdr3_nt: TGTGCCAGCAGCGCCGTCCGGTCCTCCTACGAGCAGTACTTC; cdr3_aa: CASSAVRSSYEQYF
d_call: .; j_call: TRBJ2-1; clone_size: .; v_call: TRBV6-1; cdr3_nt: TGTGCCAGCAGTGAATCGAGGTACAATGAGCAGTTCTTC; cdr3_aa: CASSESRYNEQFF
d_call: .; j_call: TRBJ2-3; clone_size: few; v_call: TRBV20-1; cdr3_nt: TGCAGTGCCAAAAAAGGGGGGGACACAGATACGCAGTATTTT; cdr3_aa: CSAKKGGDTDTQYF
d_call: .; j_call: TRBJ1-6; clone_size: few; v_call: TRBV9; cdr3_nt: TGTGCCAGCAGCGTACTTACAGACCCGACAAATTCACCCCTCCACTTT; cdr3_aa: CASSVLTDPTNSPLHF
d_call: .; j_call: TRBJ2-3; clone_size: few; v_call: TRBV11-2; cdr3_nt: TGTGCCAGCAGGGATTACACAGATACGCAGTATTTT; cdr3_aa: CASRDYTDTQYF